This entry lists 30 T cell receptor beta chains sequenced from one sample in a study of T cell responses to AZD1222 COVID-19 vaccine. Using immunoSEQ multiplex PCR, the repertoire was profiled, and TCRdb retains in-frame clones only, with some absent. The top ten clones hold 3% to 3.5% of a sample with approximately 210,000 clones, about nine tenths of them seen once. The source material was peripheral blood, sampled 28 days after the second AZD1222 dose. These TCRs come from an adult who received the AZD1222 COVID-19 vaccine.

The rearrangement joins TRBV6-2 or TRBV6-3 to TRBJ2-7; no firm D call. Germline V CDR1 and CDR2: MNHEY, SVGEGT. Trimming removed 2 bases from V and 2 bases from J, with 13 bases in between. The CDR3 length is 15 residues. The CDR3 bases are TGTGCCAGCAGTTACCAGGCAGGACCTACCTACGAGCAGTACTTC. It is translated as CASSYQAGPTYEQYF.

V gene TRBV6-4 combines with J gene TRBJ2-3; 10 nucleotides agree with TRBD2. The junction had 1 base not matched to a gene; V was cut back by 2 bases and J by 2 bases. Germline assignment: CDR1 MRHNA and CDR2 SNTAGT. CDR3 length: 15 residues. The CDR3: CASSDSGRATDTQYF. CDR3 in DNA: TGTGCCAGCAGTGACAGCGGGAGGGCCACAGATACGCAGTATTTT.

V usage is TRBV18 and J usage is TRBJ2-1, with TRBD2 as a possible D gene (5 bases). Between the trimmed V and J ends, which lost 3 bases and 4 bases, there was a span of 7 bases. Germline lookup yields CDR1 KGHSH and CDR2 LQKENI. The CDR3 runs 13 residues. The CDR3 DNA reads as TGTGCCAGCTCACCTCAGCGGTACAATGAGCAGTTCTTC. This codes for CASSPQRYNEQFF. Filled out from reference TRBV18 and TRBJ2-1, the complete variable domain reads NAGVMQNPRHLVRRRGQEARLRCSPMKGHSHVYWYRQLPEEGLKFMVYLQKENIIDESGMPKERFSAEFPKEGPSILRIQQVVRGDSAAYFCASSPQRYNEQFFGPGTRLTVL.

In its sample, this clone was seen once. The chain recombines TRBV19 with TRBJ1-2; D call uncertain. V was pared by 4 bases and J by 8 bases, with 20 bases between. CDR1 is LNHDA, CDR2 SQIVND, per germline (reference sequence). CDR3 size: 15 residues. DNA for the CDR3: TGTGCCAGTAGTACTTTTGGGCAGCCGGCTTTCGGCTACACCTTC. Its translation is CASSTFGQPAFGYTF.

This chain links TRBV4-1 with TRBJ1-1, with TRBD1 matching over 7 bases. This CDR3 region has 18 residues. Germline CDR1 reads MGHRA; CDR2 reads YSYEKL. The junction had 14 bases not matched to a gene; V was cut back by 4 bases and J by 0 bases. CDR3 sequence: CASSPYRGALPMNTEAFF. As DNA, the CDR3 is TGCGCCAGCAGCCCTTACAGGGGCGCCCTCCCAATGAACACTGAAGCTTTCTTT.

The genes are TRBV7-9 and TRBJ1-5; no reliable D call. This CDR3 contains 13 residues. Trimming shortened V by 2 bases and J by 9 bases, and 11 bases separated the two germline ends. Per the germline V gene, CDR1 is SEHNR and CDR2 is FQNEAQ (reference sequence). The CDR3 coding sequence is TGTGCCAGCAGCTTATTGGCGGGCGCGCCCCAGCATTTT. Its translation is CASSLLAGAPQHF.

The chain carries TRBV3-1 (or the pseudogene TRBV3-2) and TRBJ1-4; D ambiguous. The germline V gene has CDR1 LGHDT and CDR2 YNNKEL (reference sequence). The germline V and J ends were trimmed by 6 bases and 7 bases, with 15 bases remaining between them. The CDR3 runs to 14 residues. In DNA, the CDR3 is TGTGCCAGCAGTTGGACCCCGGCGGGTGAAAAACTGTTTTTT. Protein product: CASSWTPAGEKLFF.

The chain is built from TRBV5-1 and TRBJ2-4, with D tentatively TRBD2 (7 bases). V was clipped by 1 base and J by 6 bases, with 14 bases between them. Germline V lookup: CDR1 SGHRS, CDR2 YFSETQ. The CDR3 consists of 15 residues. The CDR3 DNA reads TGCGCCAGCAGCTTGTCGGGGGGCCAGGGAAACATTCAGTACTTC. This encodes CASSLSGGQGNIQYF.

In this sample, this clone turned up once. This chain connects TRBV24-1 to TRBJ1-2; 7 bases agree with TRBD1. Germline CDR1 KGHDR, CDR2 SFDVKD. After removal of 1 base from V and 5 bases from J, the junction contained 3 bases not matched to a gene. The length of the CDR3 is 14 residues. The CDR3 loop is CATSDLTGEYGYTF. CDR3 DNA: TGTGCCACCAGTGATTTAACAGGGGAATATGGCTACACCTTC.

The table lists this clone with a count of one. The chain carries TRBV2 and TRBJ2-5; D could derive from TRBD1 or TRBD2 (6 bases each). The CDR3 runs 16 residues. V lost 11 bases, J lost 0 bases, and 22 bases lay in between. Germline V gene sequence: CDR1 SNHLY, CDR2 FYNNEI. CDR3: CASRGVRGRYQETQYF. The CDR3 nucleotides are TGTGCCTCAAGGGGGGTTAGGGGGAGGTACCAAGAGACCCAGTACTTC.

The chain has TRBV10-1 and TRBJ2-5, with D maybe TRBD1 (5 bases). This CDR3 has 12 residues. V dropped 9 bases and J dropped 2 bases, with 10 bases sitting between them. The V gene's germline CDR1 is WNHNN and CDR2 SYGVQD (reference sequence). CDR3 residues: CASRQLQETQYF. The CDR3 coding sequence is TGCGCCAGTCGACAGTTACAAGAGACCCAGTACTTC.

The chain employs TRBV28 and TRBJ2-5; 8 nucleotides agree with TRBD1. This CDR3 is 16 amino acids long. Germline V CDR1 and CDR2: MDHEN, SYDVKM. Germline trimming cut 2 bases from V and 4 bases from J; bases unmatched to any gene: 9. In DNA, the CDR3 is TGTGCCAGCAGTTTACATGGGCAGGGGGCGGGAGAGACCCAGTACTTC. Its translation: CASSLHGQGAGETQYF.

The rearrangement uses TRBV28 and TRBJ2-1, with D possibly matching TRBD2 (6 bases). V dropped 6 bases and J dropped 5 bases, with 20 bases sitting between them. The CDR3 has 16 residues. The germline V gene has CDR1 MDHEN and CDR2 SYDVKM. The CDR3 is CASSDPPGVLDNEQFF. In DNA, the CDR3 is TGTGCCAGCAGCGATCCACCGGGAGTGTTGGACAATGAGCAGTTCTTC.

This sequence joins TRBV27 and TRBJ2-1, with unresolved D. The CDR3 spans 8 residues. The V gene lost 11 bases and the J gene lost 10 bases, with 6 bases spanning the gap. CDR1 is MNHEY and CDR2 is SMNVEV in the germline V gene (reference sequence). CDR3 in DNA: TGTGCCCATGAGGAGCAGTTCTTC. Its protein is CAHEEQFF.

The chain has TRBV30 and TRBJ1-1; D is unclear. Trimming took off 0 bases at V and 0 bases at J, with 8 bases between the two ends. The CDR3 length is 14 residues. The germline CDR1 and CDR2 sequences are GTSNPN and SVGIG (reference sequence). The CDR3 nucleotides are TGTGCCTGGAGTGTACCGGGTATGAACACTGAAGCTTTCTTT. Its translation: CAWSVPGMNTEAFF.

This clone was found once. The chain recombines TRBV30 with TRBJ1-3; TRBD1 might be the D (5 bases). The CDR3 runs to 14 residues. Germline CDR1 and CDR2: GTSNPN and SVGIG (reference sequence). V was pared by 0 bases and J by 1 base, with 7 bases between. The CDR3 here is CAWSVGQSGNTIYF. In nucleotides, the CDR3 is TGTGCCTGGAGTGTGGGGCAATCTGGAAACACCATATATTTT.

The chain uses TRBV6-2 or TRBV6-3 and TRBJ1-5; D remains unclear. The CDR3 runs 11 residues. From germline, CDR1 is MNHEY and CDR2 SVGEGT. The V end was cut by 6 bases, the J end by 7 bases, with 7 bases between. The CDR3 reads CASSHGQPQHF. For the CDR3, the DNA is TGTGCCAGCAGCCACGGGCAGCCCCAGCATTTT.

The chain has TRBV21-1 and TRBJ2-5. TRBV21-1 is an annotated pseudogene. The CDR3 contains 14 residues. CDR3 nucleotides: TGTGCCAGCAGCAAAGCGGCAGGGAGAGAGACCCAGTACTTC. It codes for CASSKAAGRETQYF.

V is TRBV28 and J is TRBJ1-5, with 9 bases fitting TRBD1. This CDR3 spans 14 amino acids. Per the germline V gene, CDR1 is MDHEN and CDR2 is SYDVKM. Unmatched junction bases numbered 7, after V lost 6 bases and J lost 7 bases. The CDR3 sequence is CASSQDRGGQPQHF. The CDR3 nucleotides are TGTGCCAGCAGCCAGGACAGGGGAGGCCAGCCCCAGCATTTT.

The chain carries TRBV15 and TRBJ1-1, with no clear D. This CDR3 comprises 13 residues. Trimming took off 5 bases at V and 1 base at J, with 8 bases between the two ends. From germline, CDR1 is LNHNV and CDR2 YYDKDF (reference sequence). For the CDR3, the DNA is TGTGCCACCAGCGTGGACGGGAACACTGAAGCTTTCTTT. Translation: CATSVDGNTEAFF.

The chain couples TRBV7-9 to TRBJ2-1, with 16 nucleotides matching TRBD2. V shed 8 bases, J shed 9 bases, and the junction held 7 bases outside the gene matches. The CDR3 has 15 residues. Germline V gives CDR1 SEHNR, CDR2 FQNEAQ (reference sequence). DNA of the CDR3: TGTGCCAGCTTGGGCGGGACTAGCGGGAGGGGTGAGCAGTTCTTC. It is translated as CASLGGTSGRGEQFF.

This chain links TRBV6-5 with TRBJ2-2; a possible D gene is TRBD2 (6 bases). V was shortened by 9 bases and J by 11 bases, with 19 bases between the two germline ends. The germline CDR1 and CDR2 sequences are MNHEY and SVGAGI. This CDR3 region has 13 residues. The CDR3 coding sequence is TGTGCCAGTCGTTTTGTAAGCGGGTCTGAGCTGTTTTTT. Residues: CASRFVSGSELFF.

The sample holds a few counts of this clone. The chain is built from TRBV3-1 (or the pseudogene TRBV3-2) and TRBJ2-5; D perhaps matches TRBD2 (5 bases). CDR1 is LGHDT and CDR2 is YNNKEL in the germline V gene (reference sequence). V shed 4 bases and J shed 1 base, with 7 bases lying between them. The CDR3 length is 13 residues. CDR3: CASSPRGQETQYF. The DNA of the CDR3 is TGTGCCAGCAGCCCCCGGGGCCAAGAGACCCAGTACTTC.

The V gene is TRBV6-2 or TRBV6-3, the J gene TRBJ1-2, with a weak D call TRBD1 (6 bases). The CDR3 loop spans 13 amino acids. Trimming cost V 0 bases and J 7 bases, with 9 bases left between them. Germline V gene data show CDR1 as MNHEY and CDR2 as SVGEGT. CDR3 loop: CASSYSGGVGYTF. In nucleotides, the CDR3 is TGTGCCAGCAGTTACTCGGGGGGCGTTGGCTACACCTTC.

The chain recombines TRBV28 with TRBJ2-7; the match to TRBD1 covers 9 bases. The junction had 6 bases not matched to a gene; V was cut back by 6 bases and J by 3 bases. This CDR3 contains 14 residues. Germline lookup yields CDR1 MDHEN and CDR2 SYDVKM. CDR3 residues: CASREPGQGYEQYF. The CDR3 nucleotides read TGTGCCAGCAGGGAGCCGGGACAGGGCTACGAGCAGTACTTC.

The chain has TRBV5-1 and TRBJ2-1, with a weak D call TRBD2 (6 bases). From germline, CDR1 is SGHRS and CDR2 YFSETQ. The CDR3 totals 14 residues. V lost 6 bases and J lost 6, with 16 bases in between. This chain's CDR3 is CASTLVGDSNEQFF. CDR3 sequence (DNA): TGCGCCAGCACTTTGGTGGGGGACTCCAATGAGCAGTTCTTC.

This chain joins TRBV5-4 and TRBJ1-3; D ambiguous. Trimming took off 2 bases at V and 0 bases at J, with 9 bases between the two ends. This CDR3 comprises 15 residues. CDR1 SGHNT and CDR2 YYREEE come from the germline V gene (reference sequence). This CDR3 is CASSFGRSSGNTIYF. CDR3 bases: TGTGCCAGCAGCTTCGGGCGGAGCTCTGGAAACACCATATATTTT.

This clone occurred once. The chain employs TRBV4-1 and TRBJ1-5; D remains ambiguous. Trimming stripped 2 bases from V and 3 bases from J, with 8 bases between. CDR1 and CDR2 (germline): MGHRA, YSYEKL. This CDR3 is 14 amino acids long. The CDR3 loop reads CASSQPSSNQPQHF. The DNA of the CDR3 is TGCGCCAGCAGCCAACCGTCCTCCAATCAGCCCCAGCATTTT.

The chain combines TRBV5-4 with TRBJ1-3; D unresolved. Germline V gives CDR1 SGHNT, CDR2 YYREEE (reference sequence). Trimming shortened V by 2 bases and J by 4 bases, and 13 bases separated the two germline ends. The CDR3 has 15 residues. Here the CDR3 DNA reads TGTGCCAGCAGCTTCCTGGCCGAGCGAGGAAACACCATATATTTT. Its protein is CASSFLAERGNTIYF. Complete variable domain (other parts from reference TRBV5-4 and TRBJ1-3): ETGVTQSPTHLIKTRGQQVTLRCSSQSGHNTVSWYQQALGQGPQFIFQYYREEENGRGNFPPRFSGLQFPNYSSELNVNALELDDSALYLCASSFLAERGNTIYFGEGSWLTVV.

The V and J genes are TRBV2 and TRBJ2-7; 9 bases are shared with TRBD1. CDR3 length equals 14 residues. With 3 bases clipped from V and 5 bases from J, the junction kept 5 bases outside the gene matches. Per germline, CDR1 SNHLY and CDR2 FYNNEI. CDR3 nucleotides: TGTGCCAGCAGTGAGGACAGGGGTGTGGACGAGCAGTACTTC. This sequence encodes CASSEDRGVDEQYF.